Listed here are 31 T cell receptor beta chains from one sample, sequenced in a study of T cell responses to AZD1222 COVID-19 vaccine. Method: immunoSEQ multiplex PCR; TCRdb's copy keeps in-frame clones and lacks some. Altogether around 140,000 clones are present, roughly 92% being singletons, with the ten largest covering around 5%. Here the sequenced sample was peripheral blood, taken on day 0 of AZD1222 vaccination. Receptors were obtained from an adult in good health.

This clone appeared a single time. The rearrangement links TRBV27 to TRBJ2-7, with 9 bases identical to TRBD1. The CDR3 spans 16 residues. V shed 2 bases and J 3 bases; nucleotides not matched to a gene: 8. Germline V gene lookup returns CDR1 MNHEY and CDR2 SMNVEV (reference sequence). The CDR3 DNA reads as TGTGCCAGCAGTTTAGTAGGGGACAGGGTCAGCTACGAGCAGTACTTC. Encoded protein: CASSLVGDRVSYEQYF.

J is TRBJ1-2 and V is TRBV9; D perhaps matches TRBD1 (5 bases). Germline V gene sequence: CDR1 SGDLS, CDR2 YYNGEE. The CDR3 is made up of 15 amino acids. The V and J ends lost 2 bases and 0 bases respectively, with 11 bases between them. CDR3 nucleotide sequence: TGTGCCAGCAGCGTTCGGGACGGTTCTAACTATGGCTACACCTTC. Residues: CASSVRDGSNYGYTF.

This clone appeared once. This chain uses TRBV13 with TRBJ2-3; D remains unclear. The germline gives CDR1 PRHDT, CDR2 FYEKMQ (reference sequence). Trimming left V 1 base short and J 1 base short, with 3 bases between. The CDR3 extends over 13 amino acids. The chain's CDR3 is CASSLVGTDTQYF. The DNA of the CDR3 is TGTGCCAGCAGCTTAGTTGGCACAGATACGCAGTATTTT.

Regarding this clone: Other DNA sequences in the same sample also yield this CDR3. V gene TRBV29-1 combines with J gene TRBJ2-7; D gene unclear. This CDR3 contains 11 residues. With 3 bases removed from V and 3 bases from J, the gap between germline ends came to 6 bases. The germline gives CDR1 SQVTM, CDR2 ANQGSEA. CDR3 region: CSVDKGYEQYF. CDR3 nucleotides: TGCAGCGTTGATAAAGGCTACGAGCAGTACTTC.

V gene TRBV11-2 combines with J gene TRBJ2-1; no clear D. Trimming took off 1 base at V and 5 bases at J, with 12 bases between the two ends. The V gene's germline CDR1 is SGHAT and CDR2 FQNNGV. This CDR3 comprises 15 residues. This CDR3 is CASSLVAGLNNEQFF. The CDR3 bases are TGTGCCAGCAGCTTAGTAGCAGGCCTAAACAATGAGCAGTTCTTC.

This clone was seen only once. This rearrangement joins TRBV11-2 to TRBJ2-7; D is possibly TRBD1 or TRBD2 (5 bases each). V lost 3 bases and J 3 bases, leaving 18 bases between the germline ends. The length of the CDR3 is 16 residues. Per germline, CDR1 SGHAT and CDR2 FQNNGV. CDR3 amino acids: CASSFSTGLLNYEQYF. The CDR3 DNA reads TGTGCCAGCAGCTTCTCCACGGGGCTATTAAACTACGAGCAGTACTTC.

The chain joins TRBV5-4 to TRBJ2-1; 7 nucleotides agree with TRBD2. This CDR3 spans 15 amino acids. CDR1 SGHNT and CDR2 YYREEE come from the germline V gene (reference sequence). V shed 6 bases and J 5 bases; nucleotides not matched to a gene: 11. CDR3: CASMGGGAGDNEQFF. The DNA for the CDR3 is TGTGCCAGCATGGGGGGAGGGGCAGGAGACAATGAGCAGTTCTTC.

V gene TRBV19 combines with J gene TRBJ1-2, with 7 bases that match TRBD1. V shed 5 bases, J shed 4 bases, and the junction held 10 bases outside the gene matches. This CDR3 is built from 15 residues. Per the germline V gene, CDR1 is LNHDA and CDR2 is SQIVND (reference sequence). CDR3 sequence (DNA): TGTGCCAGTAGTGCTCGGACAGGCCAGACCTATGGCTACACCTTC. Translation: CASSARTGQTYGYTF.

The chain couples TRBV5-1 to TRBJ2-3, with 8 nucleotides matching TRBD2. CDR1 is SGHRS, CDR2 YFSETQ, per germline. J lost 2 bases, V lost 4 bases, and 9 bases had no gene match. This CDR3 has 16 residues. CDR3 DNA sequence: TGCGCCAGCAGCGTAGGGACTAGTGGCACCACAGATACGCAGTATTTT. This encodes CASSVGTSGTTDTQYF.

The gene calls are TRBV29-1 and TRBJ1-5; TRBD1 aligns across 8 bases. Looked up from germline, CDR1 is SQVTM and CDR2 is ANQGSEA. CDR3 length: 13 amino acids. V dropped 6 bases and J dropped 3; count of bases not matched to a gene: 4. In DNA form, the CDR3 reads TGCAGCGTGAGGACAGGGTCCAATCAGCCCCAGCATTTT. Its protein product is CSVRTGSNQPQHF.

The CDR3 nucleotides read TGTGCCAGCAGTTTGCCTTGGACTAGCGCCCTTTACAATGAGCAGTTCTTC. Residues: CASSLPWTSALYNEQFF. This chain connects TRBV6-2 or TRBV6-3 to TRBJ2-1; TRBD2 matches at 9 bases. V shed 4 bases and J 4 bases; nucleotides not matched to a gene: 11. Germline values: CDR1 MNHEY, CDR2 SVGEGT. The CDR3 consists of 17 residues.

CDR3 sequence reads: CASSLMAGTDSNQPQHF. For the CDR3, the DNA is TGTGCCAGCAGCTTAATGGCGGGTACAGATAGCAATCAGCCCCAGCATTTT. The chain recombines TRBV7-3 with TRBJ1-5; D gene unclear. With 1 base removed from V and 0 bases from J, the gap between germline ends came to 13 bases. The CDR3 has 17 amino acids. Germline V CDR1 and CDR2: SGHTA, FQGTGA.

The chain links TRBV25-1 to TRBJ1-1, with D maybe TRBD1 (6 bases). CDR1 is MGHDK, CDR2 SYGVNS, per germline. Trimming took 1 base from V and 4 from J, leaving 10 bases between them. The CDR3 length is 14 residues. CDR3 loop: CASSESGGPTEAFF. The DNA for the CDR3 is TGTGCCAGCAGTGAATCGGGGGGGCCCACTGAAGCTTTCTTT.

The DNA of the CDR3 is TGTGCCAGCAGCCAAGGACTAGCAGACTACAATGAGCAGTTCTTC. Protein: CASSQGLADYNEQFF. The V and J genes are TRBV3-1 (or the pseudogene TRBV3-2) and TRBJ2-1; 7 bases agree with TRBD2. Trimming took 1 base from V and 3 from J; bases not matched to a gene: 3. The CDR3 has 15 amino acids. CDR1 and CDR2 from the germline V gene are LGHDT and YNNKEL (reference sequence).

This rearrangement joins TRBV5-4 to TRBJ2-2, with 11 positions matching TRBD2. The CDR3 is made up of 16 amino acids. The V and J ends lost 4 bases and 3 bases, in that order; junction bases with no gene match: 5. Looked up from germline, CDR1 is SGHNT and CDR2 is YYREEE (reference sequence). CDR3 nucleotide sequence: TGTGCCAGCAGCCGACCGGGACTAGCGGACACCGGGGAGCTGTTTTTT. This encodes CASSRPGLADTGELFF.

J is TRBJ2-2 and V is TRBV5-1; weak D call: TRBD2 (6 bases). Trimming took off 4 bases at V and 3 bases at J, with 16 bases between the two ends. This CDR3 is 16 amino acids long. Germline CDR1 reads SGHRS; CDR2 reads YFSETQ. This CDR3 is CASSQFGTGDTGELFF. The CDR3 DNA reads TGCGCCAGCAGCCAATTCGGGACTGGGGACACCGGGGAGCTGTTTTTT. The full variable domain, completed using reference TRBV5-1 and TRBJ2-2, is KAGVTQTPRYLIKTRGQQVTLSCSPISGHRSVSWYQQTPGQGLQFLFEYFSETQRNKGNFPGRFSGRQFSNSRSEMNVSTLELGDSALYLCASSQFGTGDTGELFFGEGSRLTVL.

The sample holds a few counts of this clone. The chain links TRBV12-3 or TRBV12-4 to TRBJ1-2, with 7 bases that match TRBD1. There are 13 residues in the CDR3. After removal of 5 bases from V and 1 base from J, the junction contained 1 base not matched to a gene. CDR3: CASSGTDNYGYTF. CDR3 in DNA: TGTGCCAGCAGTGGGACAGATAACTATGGCTACACCTTC.

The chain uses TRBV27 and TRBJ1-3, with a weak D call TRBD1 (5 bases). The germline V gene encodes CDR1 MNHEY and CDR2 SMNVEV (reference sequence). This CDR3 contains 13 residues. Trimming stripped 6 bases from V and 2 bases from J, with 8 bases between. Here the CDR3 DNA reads TGTGCCAGCAGGGGACTCCCTGGAAACACCATATATTTT. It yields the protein CASRGLPGNTIYF.

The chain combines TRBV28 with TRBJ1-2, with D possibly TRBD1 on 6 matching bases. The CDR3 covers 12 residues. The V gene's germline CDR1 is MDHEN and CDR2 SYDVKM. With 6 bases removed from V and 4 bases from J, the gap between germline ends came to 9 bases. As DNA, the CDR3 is TGTGCCAGCAGGACAGGTCTCTATGGCTACACCTTC. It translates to CASRTGLYGYTF.

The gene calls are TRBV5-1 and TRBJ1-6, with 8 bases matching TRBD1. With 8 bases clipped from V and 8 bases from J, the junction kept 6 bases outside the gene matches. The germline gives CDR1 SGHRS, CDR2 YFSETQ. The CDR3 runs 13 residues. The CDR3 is CASGDRGDSPLHF. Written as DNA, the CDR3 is TGCGCCAGTGGAGACAGGGGAGATTCACCCCTCCACTTT.

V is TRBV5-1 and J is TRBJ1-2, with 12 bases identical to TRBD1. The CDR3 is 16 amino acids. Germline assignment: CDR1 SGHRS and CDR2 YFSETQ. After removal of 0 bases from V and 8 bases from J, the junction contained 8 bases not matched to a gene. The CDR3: CASSLDPGQGAEGYTF. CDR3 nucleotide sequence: TGCGCCAGCAGCTTGGATCCGGGACAGGGGGCGGAAGGCTACACCTTC.

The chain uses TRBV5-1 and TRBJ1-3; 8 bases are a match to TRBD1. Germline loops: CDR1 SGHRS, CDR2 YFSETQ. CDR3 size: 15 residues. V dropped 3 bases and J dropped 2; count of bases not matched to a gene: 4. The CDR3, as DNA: TGCGCCAGCAGCTGGGGGACAGGCACTGGAAACACCATATATTTT. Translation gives CASSWGTGTGNTIYF.

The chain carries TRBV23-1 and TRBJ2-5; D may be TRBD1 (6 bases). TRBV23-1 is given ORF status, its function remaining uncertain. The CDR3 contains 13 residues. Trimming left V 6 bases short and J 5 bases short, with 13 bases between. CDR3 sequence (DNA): TGCGCCAGCAGGACCCTACAGGGCGAGACCCAGTACTTC. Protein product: CASRTLQGETQYF.

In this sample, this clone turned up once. The chain's CDR3 is CASSLWQGVRGYTF. The CDR3 DNA reads TGTGCCAGCAGCTTATGGCAGGGGGTAAGGGGCTACACCTTC. The chain joins TRBV7-2 to TRBJ1-2; 7 bases align to TRBD1. The CDR3 is 14 amino acids. V trimming: 2 bases; J trimming: 8 bases; junction bases outside the gene matches: 8. Per germline, CDR1 SGHTA and CDR2 FQGNSA.

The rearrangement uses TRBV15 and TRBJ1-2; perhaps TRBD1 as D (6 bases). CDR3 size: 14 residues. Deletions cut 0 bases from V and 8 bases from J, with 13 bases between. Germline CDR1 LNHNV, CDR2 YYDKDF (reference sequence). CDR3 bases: TGTGCCACCAGCAGAGATCTGGGGGGCGAAGGCTACACCTTC. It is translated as CATSRDLGGEGYTF.

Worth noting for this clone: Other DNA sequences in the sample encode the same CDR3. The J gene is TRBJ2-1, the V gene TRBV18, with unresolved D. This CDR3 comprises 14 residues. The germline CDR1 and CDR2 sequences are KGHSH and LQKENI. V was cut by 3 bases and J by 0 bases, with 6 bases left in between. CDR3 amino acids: CASSPQSSYNEQFF. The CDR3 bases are TGTGCCAGCTCACCCCAAAGCTCCTACAATGAGCAGTTCTTC.

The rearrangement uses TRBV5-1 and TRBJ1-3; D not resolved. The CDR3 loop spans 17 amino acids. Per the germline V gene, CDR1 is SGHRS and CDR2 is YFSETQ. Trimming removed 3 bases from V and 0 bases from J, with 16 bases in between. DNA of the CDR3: TGCGCCAGCAGCTCCTCTTGGGCTCCGGACTCTGGAAACACCATATATTTT. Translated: CASSSSWAPDSGNTIYF.

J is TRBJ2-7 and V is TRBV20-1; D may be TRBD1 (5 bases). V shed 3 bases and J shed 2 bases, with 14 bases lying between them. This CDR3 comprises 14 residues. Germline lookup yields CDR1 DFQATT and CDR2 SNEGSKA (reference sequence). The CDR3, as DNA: TGCAGTGCTAGTGACCGGTTGACAGCCTACGAGCAGTACTTC. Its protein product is CSASDRLTAYEQYF.

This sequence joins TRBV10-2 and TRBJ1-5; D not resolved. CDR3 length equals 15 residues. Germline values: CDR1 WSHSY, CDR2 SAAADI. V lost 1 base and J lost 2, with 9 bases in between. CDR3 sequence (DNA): TGCGCCAGCAGTGAGTTGGGGAGCGGCAATCAGCCCCAGCATTTT. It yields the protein CASSELGSGNQPQHF.

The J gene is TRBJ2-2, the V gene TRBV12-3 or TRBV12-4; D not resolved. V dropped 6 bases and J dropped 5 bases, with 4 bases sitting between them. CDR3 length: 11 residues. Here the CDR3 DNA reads TGTGCCAGCAGGCAGACCGGGGAGCTGTTTTTT. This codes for CASRQTGELFF.

The CDR3 DNA is TGTGCCAGCAGCTTACAGGGCTCTGGAAACACCATATATTTT. This codes for CASSLQGSGNTIYF. The chain joins TRBV7-9 to TRBJ1-3, with D tentatively TRBD1 (5 bases). V lost 2 bases and J 0 bases, leaving 5 bases between the germline ends. CDR1 and CDR2 from the germline V gene are SEHNR and FQNEAQ (reference sequence). The length of the CDR3 is 14 residues.